This TCR beta chain was identified in a study of blood T cell repertoires in COVID-19 (dated by TCRdb to about 2020). With respect to the entire study: Collaborator samples came from the United States, Italy and Spain and covered acute and convalescent phases of COVID-19. Where available, HLA class I and class II types were obtained from metadata supplied by the sample provider rather than from assay-based typing. Samples came from the ongoing ImmuneRACE study (first 160 participants) plus 1,254 subjects from 6 global collaborators. The repertoires were released in a freely available public database intended as a resource for research on the immune response to SARS-CoV-2. Subjects who had been exposed to COVID-19, were actively infected with it, or had recovered from it provided the deeply sampled blood TCRbeta repertoires that made up the dataset. A de-identified subject ID, COVID-19 status, age in years and sex were almost always included in the sample metadata. The material from the prospective study consisted of cDNA or gDNA derived from T cells, B-cell-depleted T cells, or PBMCs.

The germline V gene (reference sequence) gives CDR1 as LGHDT and CDR2 as YNNKEL. The CDR3 numbers 14 residues from cysteine through phenylalanine. Solely the CDR3 DNA is kept, with 42 bases framed from the first base. V is cut by 0 bases and J by 9 bases, and the space between the germline ends is 12 bases. TCRbeta CDR3 regions were amplified from genomic DNA by means of the immunoSEQ Assay, a bias-controlled multiplex PCR. The published analysis was carried out like this. The number of nucleated cells in each sample was estimated by amplification of reference gene primers within the assay. To quantify the absolute abundance of each unique TCRbeta CDR3 rearrangement, sequence reads were collapsed and filtered. For each sample, productive Simpson clonality was calculated as the square root of Simpson's diversity index over productive rearrangements. TCRdb provides this immuneACCESS table in a form limited to in-frame rearrangements. Some clones are lacking; in checked studies, under half of them reflect an unresolved V gene, and why the rest are absent is not known. Clone size and V and J calls were adopted from that table, with D and trimming inferred from the DNA. The sample contains just under 350,000 clones, 80% to 90% of them found a single time. The ten biggest clones cover roughly 6.3% of the sample.

Comments on this clone: It has no known antigen specificity. No clone much larger than this one lies a single base away; base qualities are absent.

One collaborating source in Seattle enrolled patients while the patients were actively infected and followed the patients over time throughout the course of disease. Each collaborating institution followed its own protocols to collect whole blood in K2EDTA tubes. For TCRbeta analysis, collaborator samples were shipped as frozen whole blood, as isolated PBMCs, or as DNA extracted from either sample type. What the study reported, not specific to this receptor: How much clinical and demographic metadata was included differed by source and by participant, and the metadata was provided uncurated.

The sequenced sample was peripheral blood. The source of this sequence is a woman between 45 and 60 years old with COVID-19, enrolled during active disease. Recombination linked TRBV3-1 (or the pseudogene TRBV3-2) to TRBJ1-5; TRBD1 is perhaps the D gene, given 5 matching bases. The sequenced DNA: TGTGCCAGCAGCCAAGATTGGACCGGGGGGCCCCAGCATTTT. This codes for CASSQDWTGGPQHF.